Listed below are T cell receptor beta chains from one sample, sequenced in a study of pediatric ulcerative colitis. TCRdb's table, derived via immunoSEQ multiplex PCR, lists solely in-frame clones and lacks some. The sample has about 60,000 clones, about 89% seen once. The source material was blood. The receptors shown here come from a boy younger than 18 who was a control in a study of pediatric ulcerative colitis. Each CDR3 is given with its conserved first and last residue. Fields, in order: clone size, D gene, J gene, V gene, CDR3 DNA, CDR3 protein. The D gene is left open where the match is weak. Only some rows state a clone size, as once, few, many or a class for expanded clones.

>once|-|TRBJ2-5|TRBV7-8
TGTGCCAGCAGCTTATCTCCCGGGACATATCAAGAGACCCAGTACTTC
CASSLSPGTYQETQYF
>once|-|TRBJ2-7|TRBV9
TGTGCCAGCAGCGTAGGTGGCAGGGTGGACGAGCAGTACTTC
CASSVGGRVDEQYF
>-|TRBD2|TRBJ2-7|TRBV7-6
TGTGCCAGCAGCTCGACTAGCGGGAAAAATCCCTACGAGCAGTACTTC
CASSSTSGKNPYEQYF
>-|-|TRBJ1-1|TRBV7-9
TGTGCCAGCAGCTTCCCGGACATGAACACTGAAGCTTTCTTT
CASSFPDMNTEAFF
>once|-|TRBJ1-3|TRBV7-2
TGTGCCAGCAGCTTAGTTCAGATGTCGGGGGGAAACACCATATATTTT
CASSLVQMSGGNTIYF
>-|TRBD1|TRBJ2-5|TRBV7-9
TGTGCCAGCAGCTCGACAGGGGGCGAGACCCAGTACTTC
CASSSTGGETQYF
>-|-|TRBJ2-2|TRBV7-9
TGTGCTGCCGGGCAGGCTTTTGGCGGGGAGCTGTTTTTT
CAAGQAFGGELFF
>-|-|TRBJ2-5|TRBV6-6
TGTGCCAGCAGTCAGCCCAATCGGCAAGAGACCCAGTACTTC
CASSQPNRQETQYF
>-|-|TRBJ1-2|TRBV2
TGTGCCAGCAGTGAAAATGAGGGGAACTATGGCTACACCTTC
CASSENEGNYGYTF
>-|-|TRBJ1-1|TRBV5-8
TGTGCCAGCAGCCCCGTTAGGTTCGACACTGAAGCTTTCTTT
CASSPVRFDTEAFF
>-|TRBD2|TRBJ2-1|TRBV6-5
TGTGCCAGCAGCCAGCGGGGGGGCCTCGTCGAGCAGTTCTTC
CASSQRGGLVEQFF
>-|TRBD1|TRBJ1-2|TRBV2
TGTGCCAGGGGGACAGGGGCTGTCTACACCTTC
CARGTGAVYTF
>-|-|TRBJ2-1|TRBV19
TGTGCCAGCGTGGATGGGGGATCCTACAATGAGCAGTTCTTC
CASVDGGSYNEQFF
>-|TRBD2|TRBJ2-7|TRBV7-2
TGTGCCAGCAGCTTAGTAAGGCGTAGCGGGGGGAACTACGAGCAGTACTTC
CASSLVRRSGGNYEQYF
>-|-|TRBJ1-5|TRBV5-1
TGCGCCAGCAGCTTGGGGGTGGGGCTCAATCAGCCCCAGCATTTT
CASSLGVGLNQPQHF
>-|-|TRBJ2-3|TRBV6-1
TGTGCCAGCAGTCCCACAGATACGCAGTATTTT
CASSPTDTQYF
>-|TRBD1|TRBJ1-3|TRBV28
TGTGCCAGCAGTGAGGGACAGGAGTCCTTCTCTGGAAACACCATATATTTT
CASSEGQESFSGNTIYF
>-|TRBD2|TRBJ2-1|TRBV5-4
TGTGCCAGCAGCTTTCGGGGGGACTACAATGAGCAGTTCTTC
CASSFRGDYNEQFF
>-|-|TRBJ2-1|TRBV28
TGTGCCAGCAGTCTCGGGGCGCCAACCTCCTACAATGAGCAGTTCTTC
CASSLGAPTSYNEQFF
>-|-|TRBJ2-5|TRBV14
TGTGCCAGCAGCCAAGATATGGGTTCTCAAGAGACCCAGTACTTC
CASSQDMGSQETQYF
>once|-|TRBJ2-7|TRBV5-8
TGTGCCAGCAGCTTGCCCTCCTCCGGGTTCTCCTACGAGCAGTACTTC
CASSLPSSGFSYEQYF
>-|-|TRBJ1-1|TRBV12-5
TGTGCTAGTGGTTTGGAGCCAGGGAGCACTGAAGCTTTCTTT
CASGLEPGSTEAFF
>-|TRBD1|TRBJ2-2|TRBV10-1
TGCGCCAGCAGTGAGAGGGGACAGGCCCAAGCCGGGGAGCTGTTTTTT
CASSERGQAQAGELFF
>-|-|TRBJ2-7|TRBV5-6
TGTGCCAGCAGCCAGTGGACAGCGGTCTCCTACGAGCAGTACTTC
CASSQWTAVSYEQYF
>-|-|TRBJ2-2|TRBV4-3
TGCGCCAGCAGCCATCGCCGTACAAGCACCGGGGAGCTGTTTTTT
CASSHRRTSTGELFF
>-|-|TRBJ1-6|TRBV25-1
TGTGCCAGCAGTGCCCTAGCCGGGGATAATTCACCCCTCCACTTT
CASSALAGDNSPLHF
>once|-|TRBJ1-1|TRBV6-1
TGTGCCAGCAGGAGGGGAGGGACGGGTGAAGCTTTCTTT
CASRRGGTGEAFF